This record looks at one T cell receptor (beta chain) sequence and its context. Clones were sequenced by immunoSEQ multiplex PCR, and TCRdb holds only the in-frame ones, with some missing. Of about 100,000 clones listed, 90% are singletons. The CDR3 runs 13 residues. CDR1 is SGHAT, CDR2 FQNNGV, per germline. V gave up 5 bases and J gave up 1 base, with 8 bases separating them. The data are from a study of blood T cell repertoires in COVID-19. The chain couples TRBV11-2 to TRBJ1-1; D perhaps matches TRBD1 (5 bases). Sequencing used peripheral blood. This TCR was sampled from a man aged 18 to 29 with COVID-19, enrolled during active disease. The CDR3 DNA reads as TGTGCCAGCAGCCCTGGACAGAACACTGAAGCTTTCTTT. Translated: CASSPGQNTEAFF.